This entry concerns a single TCR beta chain. The sample originates from a study of shared clonotypes between healthy human individuals. Authors' analysis steps: In the immunoSEQ data, sequences were junction-only and lacked quality scores, so filtering differed. Generated by immunoSEQ multiplex PCR, the TCRdb table keeps only in-frame clones and is missing some. V and J calls and clone size are given by that table; D and trimming were obtained from the DNA. This sample carries roughly 2.2 million clones, 85% to 95% of them seen once, and the ten largest clones take around 0.35%. The CDR3 spans 13 residues. Trimming removed 5 bases from V and 5 bases from J, with 12 bases in between. Germline V CDR1 and CDR2: ENHRY, SYGVKD.

The sequencing sample was made of naive CD4+ T cells from PBMCs. Subset meaning: CD45RA+ positively selected. The chain recombines TRBV10-3 with TRBJ2-5, with a weak D call TRBD1 (6 bases). This receptor was identified in a man aged 18 to 35 in good health. Some clones in this sample may be carry-over from other donors' samples. CDR3 protein: CAISPRGRETQYF. CDR3 in DNA: TGTGCCATCAGTCCCAGGGGCCGTGAGACCCAGTACTTC.